Following are 13 T cell receptor beta chains from one sample sequenced in a study of T cells in Graves' hyperthyroidism and ophthalmopathy. From RNA transcripts, TCR beta CDR3 regions were amplified. When the TCR CDR3 underwent first-round RT-PCR, the HTBI primer set was used. TCRdb redid the calling of the multiplex PCR reads with MiXCR, one entry per CDR3 protein. The sample contains hundreds of thousands of distinct CDR3 sequences, just under 45% of which appear only once. The sample consisted of peripheral blood or thyroid tissue (not recorded which). The receptors come from an adult man with Graves' disease, either hyperthyroidism or ophthalmopathy (not recorded which).

Details on this clonotype: A much larger clonotype is one base distant, so this may be a read error. The chain carries TRBV2 and TRBJ2-5; the D gene could be TRBD1 or TRBD2 (5 bases each). The CDR3 has 13 residues. Germline-derived CDR1 and CDR2 are SNHLY and FYNNEI. CDR3 coding DNA: TGTGCCAGCAGTGAAGCAGGGACGGGGACCCATTACTTC. Translation: CASSEAGTGTHYF.

The rearrangement uses TRBV19 and TRBJ1-2, with D unresolved. V shed 4 bases and J shed 8 bases, with 11 bases lying between them. CDR1 and CDR2 from the germline V gene are LNHDA and SQIVND (reference sequence). This CDR3 contains 12 residues. Here the CDR3 reads CASSTSVRGYTF. CDR3 in DNA: TGTGCCAGTAGTACAAGTGTACGAGGCTACACCTTC.

With respect to this clonotype: A much larger clone differs by one base, so this may be a read error. This chain joins TRBV7-3 and TRBJ1-5; the D is unclear. This CDR3 region has 15 residues. Germline V gene data show CDR1 as SGHTA and CDR2 as FQGTGA. V was shortened by 4 bases and J by 6 bases, with 16 bases between the two germline ends. As DNA, the CDR3 is TGTGCCAGCAGCTCACACGTCGGCGGAGGTCAGCCCCAGCATTTT. This gives the protein CASSSHVGGGQPQHF.

The table lists this clonotype with a count of one. V is TRBV25-1 and J is TRBJ1-1, with D tentatively TRBD1 (5 bases). The V and J ends lost 11 bases and 4 bases respectively, with 14 bases between them. Germline V gives CDR1 MGHDK, CDR2 SYGVNS. The CDR3 has 12 residues. The CDR3 is CAQEQAATEAFF. For the CDR3, the DNA is TGTGCCCAGGAACAGGCGGCCACTGAAGCTTTCTTT.

The chain couples TRBV20-1 to TRBJ1-1; unclear D gene. Germline CDR1 is DFQATT and CDR2 is SNEGSKA (reference sequence). The CDR3 length is 11 residues. With 1 base removed from V and 6 bases from J, the gap between germline ends came to 6 bases. The CDR3 here is CSARAGSEAFF. Written as DNA, the CDR3 is TGCAGTGCTAGAGCCGGTTCTGAAGCTTTCTTT.

This clonotype has just a few counts. This chain links TRBV12-3 or TRBV12-4 with TRBJ1-5; D ambiguous. The length of the CDR3 is 16 residues. V was clipped by 6 bases and J by 2 bases, with 17 bases between them. The CDR3, as DNA: TGTGCCAGCAGGAGAAGTAGCGGTGTAGGCAATCAGCCCCAGCATTTT. It codes for CASRRSSGVGNQPQHF.

The chain is built from TRBV4-1 and TRBJ1-5, with D possibly TRBD1 on 5 matching bases. The CDR3 is 17 residues long. V lost 1 base and J lost 0, with 13 bases in between. CDR1 is MGHRA, CDR2 YSYEKL, per germline. The CDR3 reads CASSQGGDGDSNQPQHF. DNA of the CDR3: TGCGCCAGCAGCCAAGGAGGGGACGGTGATAGCAATCAGCCCCAGCATTTT.

This clonotype was counted ten times or more. The V and J genes are TRBV20-1 and TRBJ1-1; D perhaps matches TRBD1 (6 bases). CDR1 is DFQATT, CDR2 SNEGSKA, per germline (reference sequence). CDR3 length equals 14 residues. Trimming removed 3 bases at V and 1 base at J, with 12 bases between. CDR3 coding DNA: TGCAGTGCTAGTCAGGGGACACGGAACACTGAAGCTTTCTTT. Translation: CSASQGTRNTEAFF.

The chain joins TRBV2 to TRBJ1-2; D is perhaps TRBD1 (6 bases). The CDR3 length is 13 residues. Trimming took off 6 bases at V and 5 bases at J, with 13 bases between the two ends. Germline CDR1 SNHLY, CDR2 FYNNEI. In nucleotides, the CDR3 is TGTGCCAGCAGGGCGACAGGAGGTTATGGCTACACCTTC. This sequence encodes CASRATGGYGYTF.

This rearrangement joins TRBV11-2 to TRBJ2-7; 8 bases are a match to TRBD1. Trimming cost V 6 bases and J 1 base; bases outside gene matches: 5. This CDR3 spans 14 amino acids. The germline V gene encodes CDR1 SGHAT and CDR2 FQNNGV. CDR3 protein: CASRPGQESYEQYF. DNA of the CDR3: TGTGCCAGCAGACCGGGACAGGAGTCCTACGAGCAGTACTTC.

Worth noting for this clonotype: The junction shows a germline mismatch at one end, possibly a read error. This rearrangement joins TRBV11-2 to TRBJ2-5, with D possibly being TRBD1 (6 bases). CDR1 and CDR2 from the germline V gene are SGHAT and FQNNGV. The CDR3 loop spans 14 amino acids. This CDR3 is CAGSLYRVQETQYF. For the CDR3, the DNA is TGTGCCGGCAGCTTATACAGGGTCCAAGAGACCCAGTACTTC.

The V gene is TRBV5-4, the J gene TRBJ1-5; D not certain. V was clipped by 1 base and J by 2 bases, with 10 bases between them. CDR1 SGHNT and CDR2 YYREEE come from the germline V gene (reference sequence). The CDR3 has 15 residues. CDR3 nucleotide sequence: TGTGCCAGCAGCTTGCTCCCCGACCGCAATCAGCCCCAGCATTTT. It codes for CASSLLPDRNQPQHF.

There are many counts of this clonotype. V and J are TRBV13 and TRBJ1-1; D not resolved. CDR3 size: 14 residues. Germline CDR1 PRHDT, CDR2 FYEKMQ (reference sequence). V was pared by 2 bases and J by 3 bases, with 10 bases between. As DNA, the CDR3 is TGTGCCAGCAGCTTAACCGGGTTGGACACTGAAGCTTTCTTT. It translates to CASSLTGLDTEAFF.